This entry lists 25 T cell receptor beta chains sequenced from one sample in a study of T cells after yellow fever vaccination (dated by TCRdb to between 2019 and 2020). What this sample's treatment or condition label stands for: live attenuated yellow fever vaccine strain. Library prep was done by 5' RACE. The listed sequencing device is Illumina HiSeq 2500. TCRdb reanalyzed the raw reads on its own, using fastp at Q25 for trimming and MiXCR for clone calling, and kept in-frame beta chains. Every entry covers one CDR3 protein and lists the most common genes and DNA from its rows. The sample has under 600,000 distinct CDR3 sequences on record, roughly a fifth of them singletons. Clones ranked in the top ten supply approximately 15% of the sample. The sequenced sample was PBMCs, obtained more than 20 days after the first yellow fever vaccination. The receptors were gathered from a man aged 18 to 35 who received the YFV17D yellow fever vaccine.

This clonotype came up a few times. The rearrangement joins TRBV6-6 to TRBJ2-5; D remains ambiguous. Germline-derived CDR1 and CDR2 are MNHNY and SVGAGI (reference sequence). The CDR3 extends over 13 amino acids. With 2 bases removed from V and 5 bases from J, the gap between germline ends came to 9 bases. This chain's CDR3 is CASSYLVTETQYF. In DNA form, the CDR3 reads TGTGCCAGCAGTTACCTAGTAACGGAGACCCAGTACTTC.

The CDR3 is CASSPNAGSPAYSDTQYF. CDR3 coding DNA: TGTGCCAGCAGCCCAAACGCGGGATCGCCGGCGTACTCAGATACGCAGTATTTT. The chain is built from TRBV4-2 and TRBJ2-3, with D possibly matching TRBD2 (6 bases). Germline-derived CDR1 and CDR2 are LGHNA and YNFKEQ. The CDR3 runs to 18 residues. Trimming took off 4 bases at V and 4 bases at J, with 24 bases between the two ends.

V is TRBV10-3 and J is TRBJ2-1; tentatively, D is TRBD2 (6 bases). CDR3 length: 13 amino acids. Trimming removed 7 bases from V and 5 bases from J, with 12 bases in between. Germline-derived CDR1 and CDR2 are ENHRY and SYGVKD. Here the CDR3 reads CAIMTGGNNEQFF. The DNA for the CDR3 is TGTGCCATCATGACTGGGGGGAACAATGAGCAGTTCTTC.

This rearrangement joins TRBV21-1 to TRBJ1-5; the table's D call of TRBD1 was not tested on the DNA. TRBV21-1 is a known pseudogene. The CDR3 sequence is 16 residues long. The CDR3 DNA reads TGTGCCAGCAGCAAAGTATTGAGGGCGCAGCATCAGCCCCAGCATTTT. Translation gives CASSKVLRAQHQPQHF.

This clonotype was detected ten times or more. The CDR3: CAISQGNYNSPLHF. DNA for the CDR3: TGTGCCATCAGCCAGGGTAACTACAATTCACCCCTCCACTTT. This chain joins TRBV10-3 and TRBJ1-6; possible D gene TRBD1, 5 bases. CDR3 length equals 14 residues. V shed 6 bases and J shed 7 bases, with 13 bases lying between them. Germline V lookup: CDR1 ENHRY, CDR2 SYGVKD.

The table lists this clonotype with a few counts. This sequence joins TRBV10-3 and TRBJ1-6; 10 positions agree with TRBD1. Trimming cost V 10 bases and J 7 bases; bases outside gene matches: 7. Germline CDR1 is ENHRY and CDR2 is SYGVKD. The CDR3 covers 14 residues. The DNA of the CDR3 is TGTGCCAGCGGACAGGGGGTCGGGAATTCACCCCTCCACTTT. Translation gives CASGQGVGNSPLHF.

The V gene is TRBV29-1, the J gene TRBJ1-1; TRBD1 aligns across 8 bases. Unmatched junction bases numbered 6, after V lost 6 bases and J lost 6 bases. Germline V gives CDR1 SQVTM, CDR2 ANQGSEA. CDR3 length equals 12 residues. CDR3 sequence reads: CSVSQGAAEAFF. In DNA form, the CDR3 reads TGCAGCGTCTCTCAGGGGGCCGCTGAAGCTTTCTTT.

For the CDR3, the DNA is TGTGCCAGCAGCCACGACGGGGGATGGACCCAGTACTTC. This sequence encodes CASSHDGGWTQYF. The V gene is TRBV7-8, the J gene TRBJ2-5; D is possibly TRBD2 (6 bases). The V and J ends lost 5 bases and 7 bases respectively, with 14 bases between them. CDR1 is SGHVS and CDR2 is FQNEAQ in the germline V gene. The CDR3 is 13 residues long.

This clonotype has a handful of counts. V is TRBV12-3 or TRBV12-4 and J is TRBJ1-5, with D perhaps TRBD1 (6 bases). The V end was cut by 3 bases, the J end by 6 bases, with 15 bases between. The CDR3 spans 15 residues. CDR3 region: CASSLGGGLVQPQHF. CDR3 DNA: TGTGCCAGCAGTTTGGGGGGCGGTCTCGTTCAGCCCCAGCATTTT.

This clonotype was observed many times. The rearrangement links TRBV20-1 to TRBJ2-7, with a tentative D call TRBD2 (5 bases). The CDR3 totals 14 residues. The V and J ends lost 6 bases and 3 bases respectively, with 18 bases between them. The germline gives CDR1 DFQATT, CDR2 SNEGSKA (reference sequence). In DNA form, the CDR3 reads TGCAGTGCCAATCCCGGGAAAAGGAGCTACGAGCAGTACTTC. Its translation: CSANPGKRSYEQYF.

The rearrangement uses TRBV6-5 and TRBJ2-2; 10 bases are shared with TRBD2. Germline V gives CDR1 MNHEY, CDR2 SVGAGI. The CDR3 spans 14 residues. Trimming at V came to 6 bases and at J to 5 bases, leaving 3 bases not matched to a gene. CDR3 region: CASRGLALTGELFF. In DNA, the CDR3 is TGTGCCAGCAGGGGACTAGCGTTAACCGGGGAGCTGTTTTTT.

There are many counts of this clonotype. The CDR3 reads CASRRPGQAAKNIQYF. The CDR3 DNA reads as TGTGCCAGCCGACGACCGGGACAGGCAGCCAAAAACATTCAGTACTTC. The chain links TRBV28 to TRBJ2-4; 8 bases are a match to TRBD1. V lost 8 bases to trimming and J lost 0 bases; unmatched junction nucleotides: 9. This CDR3 is built from 16 residues. Germline V lookup: CDR1 MDHEN, CDR2 SYDVKM.

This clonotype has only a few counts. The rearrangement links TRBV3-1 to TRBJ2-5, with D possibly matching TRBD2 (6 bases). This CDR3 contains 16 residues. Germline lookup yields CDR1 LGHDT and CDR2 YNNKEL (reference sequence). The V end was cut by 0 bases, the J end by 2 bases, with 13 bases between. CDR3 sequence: CASSQDIAVRQETQYF. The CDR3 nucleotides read TGTGCCAGCAGCCAAGATATAGCGGTGAGGCAAGAGACCCAGTACTTC.

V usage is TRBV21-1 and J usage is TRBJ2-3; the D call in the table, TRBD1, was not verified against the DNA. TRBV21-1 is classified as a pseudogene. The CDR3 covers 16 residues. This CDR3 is CASSKIPGEGTDTQYF. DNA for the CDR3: TGTGCCAGCAGCAAAATTCCAGGGGAGGGCACAGATACGCAGTATTTT.

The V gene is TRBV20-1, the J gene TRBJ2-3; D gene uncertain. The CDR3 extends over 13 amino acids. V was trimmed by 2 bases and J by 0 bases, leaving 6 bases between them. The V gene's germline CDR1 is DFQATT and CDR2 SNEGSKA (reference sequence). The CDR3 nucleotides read TGCAGTGCTAGACTTACTAGCACAGATACGCAGTATTTT. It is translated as CSARLTSTDTQYF.

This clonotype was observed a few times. In DNA form, the CDR3 reads TGCGCCAGCAGCCAAGATAGCGGGACAGGGGGTTTTTCGAGCAGGGAGACCCAGTACTTC. Its protein is CASSQDSGTGGFSSRETQYF. The chain is built from TRBV4-1 and TRBJ2-5; 11 positions agree with TRBD1. The V gene end was trimmed by 0 bases and the J gene end by 5 bases; junction bases not matched to a gene: 17. Germline V gives CDR1 MGHRA, CDR2 YSYEKL. The CDR3 has 20 amino acids.

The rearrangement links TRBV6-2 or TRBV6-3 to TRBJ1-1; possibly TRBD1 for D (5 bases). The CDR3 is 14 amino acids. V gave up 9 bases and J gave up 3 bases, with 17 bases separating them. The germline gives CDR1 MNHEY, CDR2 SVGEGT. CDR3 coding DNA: TGTGCCAGTATGACAAGCACAGGCGACACTGAAGCTTTCTTT. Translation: CASMTSTGDTEAFF.

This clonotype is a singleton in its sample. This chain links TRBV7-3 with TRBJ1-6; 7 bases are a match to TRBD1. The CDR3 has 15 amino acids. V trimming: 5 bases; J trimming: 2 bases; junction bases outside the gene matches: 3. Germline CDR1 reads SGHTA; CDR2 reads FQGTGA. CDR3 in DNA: TGTGCCAGCAGCCTACAGGGGACCTATAATTCACCCCTCCACTTT. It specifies CASSLQGTYNSPLHF.

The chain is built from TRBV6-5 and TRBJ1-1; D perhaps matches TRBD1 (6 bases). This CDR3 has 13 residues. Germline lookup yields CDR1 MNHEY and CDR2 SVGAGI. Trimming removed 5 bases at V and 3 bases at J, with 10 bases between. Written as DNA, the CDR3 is TGTGCCAGCAGTAACTACAGGGACACTGAAGCTTTCTTT. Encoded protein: CASSNYRDTEAFF.

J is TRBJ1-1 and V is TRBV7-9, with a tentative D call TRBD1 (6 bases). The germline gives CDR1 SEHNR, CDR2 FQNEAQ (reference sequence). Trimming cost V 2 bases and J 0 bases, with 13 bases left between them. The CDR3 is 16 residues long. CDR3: CASSLRQGPMNTEAFF. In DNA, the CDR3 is TGTGCCAGCAGCTTACGGCAGGGGCCCATGAACACTGAAGCTTTCTTT.

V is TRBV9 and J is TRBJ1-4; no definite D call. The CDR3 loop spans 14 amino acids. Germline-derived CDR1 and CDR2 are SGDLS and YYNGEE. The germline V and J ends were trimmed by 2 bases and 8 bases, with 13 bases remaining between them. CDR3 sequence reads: CASSVHRVGEKLFF. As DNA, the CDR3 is TGTGCCAGCAGCGTTCATAGGGTTGGGGAAAAACTGTTTTTT.

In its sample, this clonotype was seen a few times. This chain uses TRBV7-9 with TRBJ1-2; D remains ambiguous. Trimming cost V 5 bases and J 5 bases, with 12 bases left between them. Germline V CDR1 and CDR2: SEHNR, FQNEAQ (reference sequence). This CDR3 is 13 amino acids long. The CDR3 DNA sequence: TGTGCCAGCAGCCCCGACGTAACATATGGCTACACCTTC. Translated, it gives CASSPDVTYGYTF.

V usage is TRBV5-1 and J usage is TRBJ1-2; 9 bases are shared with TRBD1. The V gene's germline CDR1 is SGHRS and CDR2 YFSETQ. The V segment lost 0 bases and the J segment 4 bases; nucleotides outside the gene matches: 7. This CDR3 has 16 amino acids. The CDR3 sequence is CASSLGPQGATYGYTF. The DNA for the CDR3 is TGCGCCAGCAGCTTGGGACCACAGGGGGCCACCTATGGCTACACCTTC.

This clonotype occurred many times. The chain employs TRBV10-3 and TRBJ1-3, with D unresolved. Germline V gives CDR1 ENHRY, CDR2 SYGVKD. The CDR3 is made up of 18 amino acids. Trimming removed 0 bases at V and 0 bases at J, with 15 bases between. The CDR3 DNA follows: TGTGCCATCAGTGAGTCGTACCTCGGGAGGCACTCTGGAAACACCATATATTTT. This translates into CAISESYLGRHSGNTIYF.

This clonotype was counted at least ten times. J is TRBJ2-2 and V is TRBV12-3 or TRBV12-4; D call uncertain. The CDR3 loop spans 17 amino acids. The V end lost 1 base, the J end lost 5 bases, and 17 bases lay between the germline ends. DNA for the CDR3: TGTGCCAGCAGTTTAGGTACTTTCCCCAATCCTACCGGGGAGCTGTTTTTT. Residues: CASSLGTFPNPTGELFF.